These 5 T cell receptor beta chains were all obtained from the same sample, sequenced in a study of OX40 agonist ivuxolimab in advanced cancers. The protocol was immunoSEQ multiplex PCR, while the TCRdb copy is restricted to in-frame clones and leaves out a portion. This table holds roughly 67,000 clones, over 75% found once. The specimen was CD4+ or CD8+ T cells sorted from blood, collected in a trial of the OX40 agonist ivuxolimab. The receptors shown here come from an adult with an advanced solid tumor such as melanoma, head and neck, liver or kidney cancer.

This chain links TRBV5-8 with TRBJ1-1, with 7 nucleotides matching TRBD1. Germline lookup yields CDR1 SGHTS and CDR2 YDEGEE. CDR3 size: 15 residues. Unmatched junction bases numbered 9, after V lost 3 bases and J lost 4 bases. For the CDR3, the DNA is TGTGCCAGCAGCTCTGGACAGGTCTCTGTCACTGAAGCTTTCTTT. Its translation: CASSSGQVSVTEAFF. Variable domain in full (rest from reference TRBV5-8 and TRBJ1-1): EAGVTQSPTHLIKTRGQQATLRCSPISGHTSVYWYQQALGLGLQFLLWYDEGEERNRGNFPPRFSGRQFPNYSSELNVNALELEDSALYLCASSSGQVSVTEAFFGQGTRLTVV.

The chain is built from TRBV13 and TRBJ1-2; the D gene is possibly TRBD1 (6 bases). V was clipped by 5 bases and J by 3 bases, with 16 bases between them. The length of the CDR3 is 15 residues. Germline CDR1 PRHDT, CDR2 FYEKMQ (reference sequence). The CDR3 here is CASSRAGAFDYGYTF. The CDR3 region has the DNA TGTGCCAGCAGCCGGGCAGGGGCTTTTGACTATGGCTACACCTTC.

The table lists this clone with a count of one. The CDR3 DNA sequence: TGTGCCAGCAGCTTGGCAATAGGGAGAGGGAAAGAGACCCAGTACTTC. It translates to CASSLAIGRGKETQYF. The chain couples TRBV5-4 to TRBJ2-5; tentatively, D is TRBD2 (5 bases). There are 16 residues in the CDR3. From germline, CDR1 is SGHNT and CDR2 YYREEE (reference sequence). V lost 0 bases and J 3 bases, leaving 15 bases between the germline ends.

The rearrangement links TRBV6-5 to TRBJ2-5, with TRBD2 matching 10 bases. The DNA matches TRBJ2-7 better at its end, which makes the J call doubtful. The CDR3 runs 13 residues. Germline V lookup: CDR1 MNHEY, CDR2 SVGAGI. The CDR3 DNA is TGTGCCAGCCCTAGCGGGAGTTACTACGAGCAGTACTTC. Amino acid sequence: CASPSGSYYEQYF.

This clone was observed a handful of times. J is TRBJ1-5 and V is TRBV27; D remains unclear. Trimming shortened V by 5 bases and J by 7 bases, and 9 bases separated the two germline ends. Germline V CDR1 and CDR2: MNHEY, SMNVEV (reference sequence). The CDR3 is 12 amino acids. The DNA for the CDR3 is TGTGCCAGCAGTGCTCGTTACCAGCCCCAGCATTTT. Translation gives CASSARYQPQHF.